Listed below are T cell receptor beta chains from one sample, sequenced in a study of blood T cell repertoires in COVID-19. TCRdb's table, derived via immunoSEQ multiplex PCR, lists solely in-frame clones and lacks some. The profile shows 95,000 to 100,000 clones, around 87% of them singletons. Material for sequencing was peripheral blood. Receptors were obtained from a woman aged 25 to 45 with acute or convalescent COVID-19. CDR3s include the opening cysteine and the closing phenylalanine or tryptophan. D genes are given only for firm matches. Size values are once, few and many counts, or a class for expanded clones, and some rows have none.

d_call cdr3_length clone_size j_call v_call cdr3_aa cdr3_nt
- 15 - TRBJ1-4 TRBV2 CASIPVSRTNEKLFF TGTGCCAGCATCCCGGTTTCGAGAACTAATGAAAAACTGTTTTTT
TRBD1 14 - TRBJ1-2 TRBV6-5 CASSRQGQAYGYTF TGTGCCAGCAGCCGTCAGGGACAGGCGTATGGCTACACCTTC
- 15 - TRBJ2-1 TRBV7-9 CASSPRGAGNNEQFF TGTGCCAGCAGCCCCAGGGGGGCGGGGAACAATGAGCAGTTCTTC
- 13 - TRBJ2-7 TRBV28 CASSPPNLYEQYF TGTGCCAGCAGTCCCCCCAACCTATACGAGCAGTACTTC
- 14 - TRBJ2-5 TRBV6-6 CASSSSTFQETQYF -
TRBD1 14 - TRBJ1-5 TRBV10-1 CASTRHRGNQPQHF TGCGCCAGCACCCGCCACAGGGGAAATCAGCCCCAGCATTTT
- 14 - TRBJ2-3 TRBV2 CASWVGRGTDTQYF TGTGCCAGCTGGGTGGGGCGGGGTACAGATACGCAGTATTTT
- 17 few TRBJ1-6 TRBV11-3 CASSLQAQAFYNSPLHF TGTGCCAGCAGCTTACAGGCTCAAGCCTTCTATAATTCACCCCTCCACTTT
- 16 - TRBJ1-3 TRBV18 CASSPGGPNSGNTIYF TGTGCCAGCTCACCGGGAGGGCCAAACTCTGGAAACACCATATATTTT
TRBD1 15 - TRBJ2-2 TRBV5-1 CASSSPGQGPGELFF TGCGCCAGCAGCTCCCCCGGACAGGGGCCCGGGGAGCTGTTTTTT
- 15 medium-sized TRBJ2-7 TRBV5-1 CASSLALQGSYEQYF TGCGCCAGCAGCTTGGCCCTACAGGGTTCCTACGAGCAGTACTTC
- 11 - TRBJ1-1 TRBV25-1 CASSQGTWAFF TGTGCCAGTTCGCAGGGAACCTGGGCTTTCTTT
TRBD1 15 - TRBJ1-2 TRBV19 CASSVGTGFFYGYTF TGTGCCAGTAGTGTCGGGACAGGGTTTTTCTATGGCTACACCTTC
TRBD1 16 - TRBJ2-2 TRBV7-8 CASSTRPGQGSGELFF TGTGCCAGCAGCACCCGACCGGGACAGGGTTCCGGGGAGCTGTTTTTT
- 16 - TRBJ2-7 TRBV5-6 CASRPPPGRATYEQYF TGTGCCAGCAGACCTCCTCCGGGCAGGGCAACCTACGAGCAGTACTTC
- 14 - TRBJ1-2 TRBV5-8 CASSLVQGYYGYTF TGTGCCAGCAGCTTGGTACAGGGCTACTATGGCTACACCTTC
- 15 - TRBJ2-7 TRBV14 CASSQGLKATYEQYF TGTGCCAGCAGCCAAGGACTCAAGGCAACCTACGAGCAGTACTTC
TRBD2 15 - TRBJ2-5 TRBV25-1 CASSNPSGRQETQYF TGTGCCAGCAGTAACCCTAGCGGGCGGCAAGAGACCCAGTACTTC
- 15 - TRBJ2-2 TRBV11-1 CASSTRQGGTGELFF TGTGCCAGCAGCACAAGACAGGGAGGTACCGGGGAGCTGTTTTTT
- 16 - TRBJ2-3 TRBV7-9 CASSSSPGTPTDTQYF TGTGCCAGCAGCTCCTCGCCCGGGACACCCACAGATACGCAGTATTTT
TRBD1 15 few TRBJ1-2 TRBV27 CASSEGTWDSDGYTF TGTGCCAGCAGTGAGGGGACCTGGGACAGTGATGGCTACACCTTC
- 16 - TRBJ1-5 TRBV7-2 CASSWGGGAGGQPQHF TGTGCCAGCAGCTGGGGGGGTGGGGCCGGCGGCCAGCCCCAGCATTTT
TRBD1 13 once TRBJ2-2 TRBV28 CASSLQGAGELFF TGTGCCAGCAGTCTACAGGGGGCCGGGGAGCTGTTTTTT
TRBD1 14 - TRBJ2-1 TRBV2 CASQIQGARNEQFF TGTGCCAGTCAAATACAGGGGGCGCGAAATGAGCAGTTCTTC
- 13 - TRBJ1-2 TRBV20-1 CSARGEGNYGYTF TGCAGTGCTCGTGGGGAGGGAAACTATGGCTACACCTTC
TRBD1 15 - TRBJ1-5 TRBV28 CASSLRTGYNQPQHF TGTGCCAGCAGTTTAAGGACAGGGTACAATCAGCCCCAGCATTTT
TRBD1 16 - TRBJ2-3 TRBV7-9 CASSLDTGGSTDTQYF TGTGCCAGCAGCTTAGATACAGGGGGAAGCACAGATACGCAGTATTTT
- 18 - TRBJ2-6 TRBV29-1 CSVEAGNRGSSGANVLTF TGCAGCGTTGAAGCAGGGAATAGGGGAAGCTCTGGGGCCAACGTCCTGACTTTC
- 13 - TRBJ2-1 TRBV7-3 CASSLSGYNEQFF TGTGCCAGCAGCCTGAGCGGGTACAATGAGCAGTTCTTC
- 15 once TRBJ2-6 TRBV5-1 CASSFGATGANVLTF TGCGCCAGCAGCTTCGGAGCAACTGGGGCCAACGTCCTGACTTTC
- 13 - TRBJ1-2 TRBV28 CASSPGQSGGYTF TGTGCCAGCAGTCCAGGACAGTCCGGTGGCTACACCTTC
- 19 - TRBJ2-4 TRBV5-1 CASSLAGETSAPGKNIQYF TGCGCCAGCAGCTTGGCAGGGGAAACTAGCGCCCCTGGGAAAAACATTCAGTACTTC
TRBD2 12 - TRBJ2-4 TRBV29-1 CSVVGGKNIQYF TGCAGCGTGGTCGGGGGGAAAAACATTCAGTACTTC
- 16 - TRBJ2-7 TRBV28 CASSPPRGHNAYEQYF TGTGCCAGCAGCCCACCGAGGGGACATAACGCCTACGAGCAGTACTTC
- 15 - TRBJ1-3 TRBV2 CASTERQTRGNTIYF TGTGCCAGCACCGAGCGACAGACAAGGGGAAACACCATATATTTT
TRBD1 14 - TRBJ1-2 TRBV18 CASSPGQGYNGYTF TGTGCCAGCTCACCGGGACAGGGATATAATGGCTACACCTTC
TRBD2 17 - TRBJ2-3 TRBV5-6 CASSLMAGGLSTDTQYF TGTGCCAGCAGCTTGATGGCGGGGGGGTTATCCACAGATACGCAGTATTTT
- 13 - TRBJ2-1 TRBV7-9 CASSFPGYNEQFF TGTGCCAGCAGCTTTCCCGGCTACAATGAGCAGTTCTTC
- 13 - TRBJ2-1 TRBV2 CASSEISSAEQFF TGTGCCAGCAGTGAAATTTCAAGCGCGGAGCAGTTCTTC
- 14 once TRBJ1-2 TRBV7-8 CASSAGTANYGYTF TGTGCCAGCAGCGCCGGGACTGCCAACTATGGCTACACCTTC
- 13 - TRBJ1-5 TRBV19 CASSMGVGQPQHF TGTGCCAGTAGTATGGGAGTCGGGCAGCCCCAGCATTTT
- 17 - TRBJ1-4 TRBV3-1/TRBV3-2 CASSQDYGPSSGEKLFF TGTGCCAGCAGCCAAGATTATGGGCCTTCCTCAGGGGAAAAACTGTTTTTT
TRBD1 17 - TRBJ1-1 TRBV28 CATSSGTGWVRSTEAFF TGTGCCACCTCGTCCGGGACAGGGTGGGTGAGGAGCACTGAAGCTTTCTTT
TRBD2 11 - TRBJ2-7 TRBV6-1 CASSSGGIQYF TGTGCCAGCAGCTCGGGGGGGATTCAGTACTTC
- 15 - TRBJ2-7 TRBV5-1 CASSLQGGGLSEQYF TGCGCCAGCAGCTTACAGGGTGGGGGTTTAAGCGAGCAGTACTTC
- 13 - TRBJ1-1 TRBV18 CASSPGRASEAFF TGTGCCAGCTCACCCGGCAGGGCCTCTGAAGCTTTCTTT
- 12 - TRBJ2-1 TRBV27 CASSHHPDEQFF TGTGCCAGCAGTCATCACCCGGATGAGCAGTTCTTC
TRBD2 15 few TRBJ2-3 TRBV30 CAWSVNSGVLATQYF TGTGCCTGGAGTGTTAATAGCGGGGTCTTAGCGACGCAGTATTTT
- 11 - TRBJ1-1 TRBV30 CAWSRTDEAFF TGTGCCTGGAGCCGGACAGATGAAGCTTTCTTT
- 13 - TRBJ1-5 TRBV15 CATSRDFDQPQHF TGTGCCACCAGCAGAGATTTCGATCAGCCCCAGCATTTT
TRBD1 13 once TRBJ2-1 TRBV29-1 CSGGTGDYNEQFF TGCAGCGGGGGGACAGGGGACTACAATGAGCAGTTCTTC
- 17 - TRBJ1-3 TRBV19 CASTTIERGVSGNTIYF TGTGCCAGTACCACAATAGAACGGGGGGTCTCTGGAAACACCATATATTTT
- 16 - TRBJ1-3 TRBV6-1 CASSDRRGYSGNTIYF TGTGCCAGCAGTGACCGCAGGGGTTACTCTGGAAACACCATATATTTT
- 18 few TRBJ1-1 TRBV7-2 CASSQVIGGAGWDTEAFF TGTGCCAGCAGTCAGGTGATAGGGGGTGCCGGTTGGGACACTGAAGCTTTCTTT
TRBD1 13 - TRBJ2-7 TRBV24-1 CATSDVTGDEQYF TGTGCCACCAGTGATGTGACAGGGGACGAGCAGTACTTC